This T cell receptor beta chain is drawn from a study of T cells after yellow fever vaccination. From the 5' RACE reads, TCRdb called clonotypes with MiXCR, one entry per CDR3 protein. The sample comprises a few hundred thousand distinct CDR3 sequences, roughly 4.3% of which are singletons, and around 25% rests with the top ten. Study-wide results and caveats: Just a small share of clonotypes turned up in the CD4 compartment as well as the CD8 compartment.

This CDR3 contains 15 residues. After removal of 6 bases from V and 1 base from J, the junction contained 5 bases not matched to a gene. This clonotype was detected only a few times. Antigen specificity is unknown. This TCR was recovered from a young man who received the YFV17D yellow fever vaccine. Sequenced here: PBMCs, sampled 5 days after the yellow fever booster vaccination. The chain links TRBV12-3 or TRBV12-4 to TRBJ2-5; 10 nucleotides agree with TRBD2. CDR3 coding DNA: TGTGCCAGCAGCTCGAGCGGGGGGGTCCAAGAGACCCAGTACTTC. Its protein is CASSSSGGVQETQYF.